This TCR beta chain was obtained from a study of cytomegalovirus exposure and HLA in healthy donors. CDR3 length equals 15 residues. V shed 2 bases and J shed 0 bases, with 8 bases lying between them. The germline gives CDR1 MNHEY, CDR2 SVGAGI. The primer mix had 60 Vbeta and 13 Jbeta primers. Using immunoSEQ multiplex PCR, the repertoire was profiled, and TCRdb retains in-frame clones only, with some absent. The sample lists about 50,000 clones; over 70% were seen once. Points from the study as a whole: Overall, approximately 150 TCR beta chains were annotated as cytomegalovirus-associated.

Notes on this clone: The target antigen is unknown.

V gene TRBV6-5 combines with J gene TRBJ1-5; D remains unclear. The TCR was taken from a man aged 25 to 40 in good health and CMV-seropositive. The sequenced material came from PBMCs. CDR3 sequence reads: CASSYRGYSNQPQHF. The CDR3 DNA is TGTGCCAGCAGTTACCGGGGTTATAGCAATCAGCCCCAGCATTTT.